This entry describes one T cell receptor beta chain. This sample was included in a study of cytomegalovirus exposure and HLA in healthy donors. PCR employed 60 Vbeta and 13 Jbeta primers. Some clones are missing from TCRdb's copy, which holds only in-frame ones; the method was immunoSEQ multiplex PCR. The sample gives about 160,000 clones, about 80% of which show up once; roughly 1.9% is in the top ten. Trimming left V 4 bases short and J 8 bases short, with 14 bases between. Germline V gene sequence: CDR1 GTSNPN, CDR2 SVGIG (reference sequence). The CDR3 extends over 13 amino acids. The sample comprised PBMCs. The clonotype originates from a female donor in good health and CMV-seronegative. This chain uses TRBV30 with TRBJ1-4; D is undetermined. CDR3 region: CAWTPGISEKLFF. Written as DNA, the CDR3 is TGTGCCTGGACCCCCGGGATCAGCGAAAAACTGTTTTTT. The full variable domain, with the rest looked up from reference TRBV30 and TRBJ1-4, is SQTIHQWPATLVQPVGSPLSLECTVEGTSNPNLYWYRQAAGRGLQLLFYSVGIGQISSEVPQNLSASRPQDRQFILSSKKLLLSDSGFYLCAWTPGISEKLFFGSGTQLSVL.